The source of this T cell receptor beta chain is a study of spatial heterogeneity in lung cancer. Overall study: Available follow-up PBMC samples, collected a median of around 2 years post-resection, were sequenced.

This clonotype occurred many times. The sample's time point: blood at routine non-recurrence follow-up after resection. MiXCR, applied by TCRdb to the 5' RACE reads, yields one record per CDR3 protein. The repertoire consists of 72,000 or so distinct CDR3 sequences, with about 8.2% occurring once and the leading ten covering 1.9%. The length of the CDR3 is 13 residues. The J segment lost 9 bases and the V segment lost 4 bases, leaving 6 bases of the junction unmatched. Germline CDR1 reads SGHVS; CDR2 reads FQNEAQ. The specimen comprised PBMCs, sampled at follow-up. The TCR was taken from a female donor with early-stage non-small cell lung cancer. The V gene is TRBV7-8, the J gene TRBJ2-1; 7 nucleotides line up with TRBD1. In nucleotides, the CDR3 is TGTGCCAGCAGCTCAAACAGGGGTGGTGAGCAGTTCTTC. Translated, it gives CASSSNRGGEQFF.